The 16 T cell receptor beta chains in this list originate from one sample, sequenced in a study of shared T cell receptors in the human thymus. Assay used: immunoSEQ multiplex PCR; TCRdb lists only in-frame clones, some missing. The table records over 450,000 clones, 78% of them present only once. These data also featured in a second study, about human thymus T cells.

The sample taken for sequencing was thymocytes. Receptor source: a boy in the first two years of life with a congenital heart defect.

The genes are TRBV19 and TRBJ2-1, with 11 positions matching TRBD2. In germline, CDR1 is LNHDA, CDR2 SQIVND (reference sequence). This CDR3 comprises 15 residues. V lost 4 bases to trimming and J lost 7 bases; unmatched junction nucleotides: 6. CDR3 DNA sequence: TGTGCCAGTAGTACCGCCGGGACTAGCGGTAATGAGCAGTTCTTC. Its protein product is CASSTAGTSGNEQFF.

This chain uses TRBV29-1 with TRBJ1-4; D perhaps matches TRBD1 (6 bases). Germline V gene sequence: CDR1 SQVTM, CDR2 ANQGSEA. This CDR3 has 17 residues. Trimming stripped 0 bases from V and 5 bases from J, with 19 bases between. CDR3 sequence (DNA): TGCAGCGTTGAAGATGGGGGCGAAACGATGGGGAATGAAAAACTGTTTTTT. Its protein is CSVEDGGETMGNEKLFF. Combining the CDR3 with reference TRBV29-1 and TRBJ1-4 gives the whole variable domain SAVISQKPSRDICQRGTSLTIQCQVDSQVTMMFWYRQQPGQSLTLIATANQGSEATYESGFVIDKFPISRPNLTFSTLTVSNMSPEDSSIYLCSVEDGGETMGNEKLFFGSGTQLSVL.

This sequence joins TRBV10-3 and TRBJ2-2; no definite D call. CDR1 and CDR2 (germline): ENHRY, SYGVKD. V was pared by 2 bases and J by 9 bases, with 10 bases between. CDR3 size: 13 residues. The CDR3 DNA sequence: TGTGCCATCAGTGAGCCAGCGTTCCGGGAGCTGTTTTTT. Translating gives CAISEPAFRELFF.

Written as DNA, the CDR3 is TGTGCCAGCAGTCTGGACAGAGTGAACACTGAAGCTTTCTTT. Its translation is CASSLDRVNTEAFF. V gene TRBV28 combines with J gene TRBJ1-1, with D maybe TRBD1 (6 bases). The CDR3 length is 14 residues. The germline V gene has CDR1 MDHEN and CDR2 SYDVKM. V lost 5 bases to trimming and J lost 0 bases, with 10 bases between them. The full variable domain, with the rest looked up from reference TRBV28 and TRBJ1-1, is DVKVTQSSRYLVKRTGEKVFLECVQDMDHENMFWYRQDPGLGLRLIYFSYDVKMKEKGDIPEGYSVSREKKERFSLILESASTNQTSMYLCASSLDRVNTEAFFGQGTRLTVV.

V is TRBV29-1 and J is TRBJ2-7, with 7 bases matching TRBD1. The V gene end was trimmed by 4 bases and the J gene end by 0 bases; junction bases not matched to a gene: 6. CDR1 and CDR2 (germline): SQVTM, ANQGSEA. This CDR3 comprises 14 residues. The CDR3 loop is CSVVPGQSSYEQYF. CDR3 nucleotide sequence: TGCAGCGTTGTTCCGGGACAGAGCTCCTACGAGCAGTACTTC.

V gene TRBV5-6 combines with J gene TRBJ1-2, with D maybe TRBD1 (6 bases). CDR1 SGHDT and CDR2 YYEEEE come from the germline V gene. The CDR3 sequence is 16 residues long. Between the trimmed V and J ends, which lost 0 bases and 2 bases, there was a span of 14 bases. The chain's CDR3 is CASSLANLDRNYGYTF. CDR3 DNA: TGTGCCAGCAGCTTGGCCAATCTCGACAGGAACTATGGCTACACCTTC.

The chain couples TRBV4-2 to TRBJ2-5; D may be TRBD1 (6 bases). The CDR3 covers 17 residues. V lost 0 bases and J 5 bases, leaving 19 bases between the germline ends. Germline CDR1 and CDR2: LGHNA and YNFKEQ. CDR3 sequence: CASSQDSSPGQGETQYF. DNA for the CDR3: TGTGCCAGCAGCCAAGATTCTAGTCCTGGGCAGGGGGAGACCCAGTACTTC.

V usage is TRBV27 and J usage is TRBJ2-7, with D tentatively TRBD1 (6 bases). Germline assignment: CDR1 MNHEY and CDR2 SMNVEV (reference sequence). Trimming pared 3 bases from V and 5 bases from J, leaving 11 bases between. This CDR3 spans 13 amino acids. The CDR3 DNA reads TGTGCCAGCAGTTTTGCCAGGGGTGACGAGCAGTACTTC. As protein: CASSFARGDEQYF.

The gene calls are TRBV27 and TRBJ2-7, with 8 bases lining up with TRBD1. This CDR3 has 11 residues. Germline CDR1 MNHEY, CDR2 SMNVEV (reference sequence). The V gene end was trimmed by 10 bases and the J gene end by 5 bases; junction bases not matched to a gene: 4. The CDR3 nucleotides read TGTGCCACAAGACAGGGGAACGAGCAGTACTTC. Its translation is CATRQGNEQYF.

The chain is built from TRBV7-6 and TRBJ2-1; TRBD2 matches 7 bases. The CDR3 consists of 17 residues. J was trimmed by 2 bases and V by 0 bases; bases with no gene match: 7. The V gene's germline CDR1 is SGHVS and CDR2 FNYEAQ. CDR3 nucleotide sequence: TGTGCCAGCAGCTTAGCGCTGTGGGAGGGCCCCTACAATGAGCAGTTCTTC. Amino acids: CASSLALWEGPYNEQFF.

In DNA form, the CDR3 reads TGCGCCAGCAGCCAAGGGGCGATTAAGGGAGTTCCCTACGAGCAGTACTTC. This translates into CASSQGAIKGVPYEQYF. The V call is TRBV4-1, the J call TRBJ2-7; possible D gene TRBD2, 5 bases. This CDR3 contains 17 residues. Trimming took off 1 base at V and 2 bases at J, with 18 bases between the two ends. Germline assignment: CDR1 MGHRA and CDR2 YSYEKL.

The chain has TRBV6-6 and TRBJ1-2; D not certain. The CDR3 contains 14 residues. Trimming removed 5 bases from V and 4 bases from J, with 14 bases in between. Germline V gene lookup returns CDR1 MNHNY and CDR2 SVGAGI (reference sequence). The CDR3 here is CASSEGRGFYGYTF. Written as DNA, the CDR3 is TGTGCCAGCAGTGAGGGTCGCGGATTCTATGGCTACACCTTC.

As DNA, the CDR3 is TGTGCCAGCAGCCCCCGCTTCGGTAGCGGGGCACGGGGTGAGCAGTTCTTC. This codes for CASSPRFGSGARGEQFF. The V and J genes are TRBV11-2 and TRBJ2-1, with 8 bases lining up with TRBD2. CDR3 length equals 17 residues. The germline V gene encodes CDR1 SGHAT and CDR2 FQNNGV. J was trimmed by 9 bases and V by 5 bases; bases with no gene match: 18.

The rearrangement joins TRBV15 to TRBJ1-5, with D uncertain. CDR3 length: 17 residues. The germline V and J ends were trimmed by 4 bases and 0 bases, with 16 bases remaining between them. CDR1 is LNHNV, CDR2 YYDKDF, per germline (reference sequence). DNA of the CDR3: TGTGCCACCAGCACCGCGGGCCGGCCGGATAGCAATCAGCCCCAGCATTTT. Its translation: CATSTAGRPDSNQPQHF.

This clone was detected once. The gene calls are TRBV5-1 and TRBJ2-7; TRBD1 matches 7 bases. Germline V gene sequence: CDR1 SGHRS, CDR2 YFSETQ. The trim removed 3 bases at V and 1 base at J, leaving 13 bases unmatched. This CDR3 is built from 17 residues. The CDR3 reads CASSYRQGKHESYEQYF. CDR3 nucleotides: TGCGCCAGCAGCTACAGACAGGGAAAGCATGAATCCTACGAGCAGTACTTC. Based on the CDR3 plus reference TRBV5-1 and TRBJ2-7, the full variable domain is KAGVTQTPRYLIKTRGQQVTLSCSPISGHRSVSWYQQTPGQGLQFLFEYFSETQRNKGNFPGRFSGRQFSNSRSEMNVSTLELGDSALYLCASSYRQGKHESYEQYFGPGTRLTVT.

V gene TRBV19 combines with J gene TRBJ1-1, with a possible D match to TRBD1 (6 bases). Per germline, CDR1 LNHDA and CDR2 SQIVND (reference sequence). The germline V and J ends were trimmed by 5 bases and 0 bases, with 22 bases remaining between them. The CDR3 sequence is 18 residues long. CDR3 in amino acids: CASSSRGQSDRMNTEAFF. In DNA, the CDR3 is TGTGCCAGTAGTTCTCGTGGACAGTCCGACCGCATGAACACTGAAGCTTTCTTT.